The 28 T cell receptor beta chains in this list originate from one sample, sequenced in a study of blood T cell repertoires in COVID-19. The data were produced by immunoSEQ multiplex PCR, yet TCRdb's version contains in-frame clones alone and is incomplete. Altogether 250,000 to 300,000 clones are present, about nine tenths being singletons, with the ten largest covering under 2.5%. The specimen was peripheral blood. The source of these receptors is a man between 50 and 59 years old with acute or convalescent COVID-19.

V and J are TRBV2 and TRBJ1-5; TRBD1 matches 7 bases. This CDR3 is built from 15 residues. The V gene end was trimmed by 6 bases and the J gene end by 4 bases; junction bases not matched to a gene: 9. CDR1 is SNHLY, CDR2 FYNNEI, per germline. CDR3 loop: CASRGRTGLNQPQHF. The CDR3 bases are TGTGCCAGCAGGGGACGGACAGGTTTGAATCAGCCCCAGCATTTT.

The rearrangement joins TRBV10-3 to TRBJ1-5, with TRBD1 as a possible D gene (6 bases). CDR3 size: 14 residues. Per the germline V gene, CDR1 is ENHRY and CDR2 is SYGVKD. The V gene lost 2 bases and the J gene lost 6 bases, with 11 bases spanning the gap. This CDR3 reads CAISEGGARQPQHF. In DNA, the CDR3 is TGTGCCATCAGTGAGGGGGGGGCTCGTCAGCCCCAGCATTTT.

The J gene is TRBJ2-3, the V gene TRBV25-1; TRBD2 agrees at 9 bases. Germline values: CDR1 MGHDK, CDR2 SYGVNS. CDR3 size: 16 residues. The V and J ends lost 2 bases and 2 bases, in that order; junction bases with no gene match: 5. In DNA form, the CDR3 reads TGTGCCAGCAGTGAAGGGGTAGCGGGGGCCACAGATACGCAGTATTTT. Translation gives CASSEGVAGATDTQYF.

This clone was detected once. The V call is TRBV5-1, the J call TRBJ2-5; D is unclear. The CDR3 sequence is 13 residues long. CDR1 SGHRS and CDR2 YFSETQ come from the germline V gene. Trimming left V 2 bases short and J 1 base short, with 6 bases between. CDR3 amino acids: CASSLMAQETQYF. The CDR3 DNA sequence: TGCGCCAGCAGCTTAATGGCCCAAGAGACCCAGTACTTC.

For the CDR3, the DNA is TGTGCCAGCAGCTTAGGAGCGGGGCTAGATGAGCAGTTCTTC. Amino acid sequence: CASSLGAGLDEQFF. This chain joins TRBV7-3 and TRBJ2-1, with 7 positions matching TRBD2. CDR1 is SGHTA and CDR2 is FQGTGA in the germline V gene. The CDR3 sequence is 14 residues long. Trimming at V came to 2 bases and at J to 8 bases, leaving 6 bases not matched to a gene.

Here the CDR3 reads CATRDTGRDYGYTF. In DNA form, the CDR3 reads TGTGCCACCCGGGATACCGGACGCGACTATGGCTACACCTTC. The V gene is TRBV4-2, the J gene TRBJ1-2; no clear D. Germline CDR1 is LGHNA and CDR2 is YNFKEQ. The CDR3 is 14 amino acids. Trimming stripped 10 bases from V and 3 bases from J, with 18 bases between.

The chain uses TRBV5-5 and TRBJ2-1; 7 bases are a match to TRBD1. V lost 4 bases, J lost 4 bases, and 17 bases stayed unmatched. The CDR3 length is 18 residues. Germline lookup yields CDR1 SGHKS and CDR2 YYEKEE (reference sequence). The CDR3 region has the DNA TGTGCCAGCAGCATGGGGAGTGGACAGGTCCGGTTTTACAATGAGCAGTTCTTC. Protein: CASSMGSGQVRFYNEQFF.

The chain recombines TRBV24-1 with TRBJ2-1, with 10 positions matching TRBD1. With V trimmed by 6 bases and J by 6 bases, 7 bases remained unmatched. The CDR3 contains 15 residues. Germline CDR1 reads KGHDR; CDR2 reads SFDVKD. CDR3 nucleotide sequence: TGTGCCACCAGTATAGGGGACAGGGGACGCAATGAGCAGTTCTTC. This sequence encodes CATSIGDRGRNEQFF.

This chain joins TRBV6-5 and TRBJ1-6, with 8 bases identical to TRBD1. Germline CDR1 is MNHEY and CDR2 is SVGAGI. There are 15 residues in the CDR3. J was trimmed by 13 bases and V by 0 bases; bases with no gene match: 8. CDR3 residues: CASSYSSGGILPLHF. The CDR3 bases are TGTGCCAGCAGTTACTCGTCAGGGGGCATTCTGCCCCTCCACTTT.

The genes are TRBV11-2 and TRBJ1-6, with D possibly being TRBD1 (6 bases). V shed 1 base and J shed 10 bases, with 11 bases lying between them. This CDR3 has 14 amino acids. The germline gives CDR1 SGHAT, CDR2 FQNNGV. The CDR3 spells CASSLGGGLSPLHF. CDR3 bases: TGTGCCAGCAGCTTAGGGGGGGGGCTCTCACCCCTCCACTTT.

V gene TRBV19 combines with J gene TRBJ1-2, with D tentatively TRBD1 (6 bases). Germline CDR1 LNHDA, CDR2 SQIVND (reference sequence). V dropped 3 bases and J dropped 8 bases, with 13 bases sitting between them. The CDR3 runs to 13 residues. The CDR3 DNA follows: TGTGCCAGTAGTATGCAGGGGTGGGACGGCTACACCTTC. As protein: CASSMQGWDGYTF.

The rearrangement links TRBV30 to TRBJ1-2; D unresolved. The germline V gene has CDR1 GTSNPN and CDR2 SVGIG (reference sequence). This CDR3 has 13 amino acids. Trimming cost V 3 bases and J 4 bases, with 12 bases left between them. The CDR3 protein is CAWSDGRGYGYTF. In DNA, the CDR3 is TGTGCCTGGAGCGACGGCCGCGGCTATGGCTACACCTTC.

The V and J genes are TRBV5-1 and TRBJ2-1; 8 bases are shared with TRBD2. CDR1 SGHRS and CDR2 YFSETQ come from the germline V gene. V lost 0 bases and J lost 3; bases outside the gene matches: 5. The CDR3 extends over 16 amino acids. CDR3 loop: CASSLDATSVYNEQFF. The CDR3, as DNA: TGCGCCAGCAGCTTGGATGCGACTAGCGTCTACAATGAGCAGTTCTTC.

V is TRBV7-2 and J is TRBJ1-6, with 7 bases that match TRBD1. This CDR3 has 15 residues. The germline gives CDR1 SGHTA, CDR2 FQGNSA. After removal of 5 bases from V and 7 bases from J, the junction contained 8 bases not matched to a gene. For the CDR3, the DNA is TGTGCCAGCAGCGCCTTGACAGGGAGAAATTCACCCCTCCACTTT. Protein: CASSALTGRNSPLHF. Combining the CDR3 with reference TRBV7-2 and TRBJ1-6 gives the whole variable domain GAGVSQSPSNKVTEKGKDVELRCDPISGHTALYWYRQSLGQGLEFLIYFQGNSAPDKSGLPSDRFSAERTGGSVSTLTIQRTQQEDSAVYLCASSALTGRNSPLHFGNGTRLTVT.

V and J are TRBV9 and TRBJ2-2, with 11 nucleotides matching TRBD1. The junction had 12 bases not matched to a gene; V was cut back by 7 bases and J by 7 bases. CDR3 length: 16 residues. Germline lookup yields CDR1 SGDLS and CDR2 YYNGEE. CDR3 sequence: CASRTGGEPGVGELFF. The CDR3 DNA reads TGTGCCAGCCGGACAGGGGGCGAGCCCGGGGTCGGGGAGCTGTTTTTT.

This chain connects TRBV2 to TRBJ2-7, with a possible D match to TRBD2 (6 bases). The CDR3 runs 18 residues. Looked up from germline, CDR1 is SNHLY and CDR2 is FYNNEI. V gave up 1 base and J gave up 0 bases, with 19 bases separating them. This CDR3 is CASSEGRRGSRGSYEQYF. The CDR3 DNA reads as TGTGCCAGCAGTGAAGGGAGGAGGGGCTCGCGGGGCTCCTACGAGCAGTACTTC.

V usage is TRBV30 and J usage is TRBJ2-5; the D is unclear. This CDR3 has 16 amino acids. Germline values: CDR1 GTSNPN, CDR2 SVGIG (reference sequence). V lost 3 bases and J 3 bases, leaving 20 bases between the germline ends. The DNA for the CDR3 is TGTGCCTGGAGCCGAGGTCACGCCAGCCAAAAAGAGACCCAGTACTTC. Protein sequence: CAWSRGHASQKETQYF.

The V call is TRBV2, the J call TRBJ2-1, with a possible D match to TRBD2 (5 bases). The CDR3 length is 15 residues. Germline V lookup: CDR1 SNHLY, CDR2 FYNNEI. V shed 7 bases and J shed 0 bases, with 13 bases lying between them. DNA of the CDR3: TGTGCCAGCACTCTTAGCGAAAGCTCCTACAATGAGCAGTTCTTC. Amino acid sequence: CASTLSESSYNEQFF.

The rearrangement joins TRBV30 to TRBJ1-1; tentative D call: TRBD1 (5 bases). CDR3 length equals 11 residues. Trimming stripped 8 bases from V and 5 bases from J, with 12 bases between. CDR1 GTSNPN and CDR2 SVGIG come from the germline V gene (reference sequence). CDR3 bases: TGTGCCGGGGGAGAGGGGACTGAAGCTTTCTTT. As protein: CAGGEGTEAFF.

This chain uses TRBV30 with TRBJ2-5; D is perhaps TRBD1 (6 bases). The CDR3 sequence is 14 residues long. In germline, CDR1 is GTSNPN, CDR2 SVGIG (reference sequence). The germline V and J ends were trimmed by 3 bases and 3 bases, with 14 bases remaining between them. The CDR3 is CAWSPSEGEETQYF. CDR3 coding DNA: TGTGCCTGGAGCCCCTCCGAGGGGGAAGAGACCCAGTACTTC.

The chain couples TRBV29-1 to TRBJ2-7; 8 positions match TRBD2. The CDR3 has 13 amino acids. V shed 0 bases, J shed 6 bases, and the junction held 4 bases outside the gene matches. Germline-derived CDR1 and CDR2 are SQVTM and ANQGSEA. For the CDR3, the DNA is TGCAGCGTTGAAGATCACGGGGGGGTCGAGCAGTACTTC. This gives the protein CSVEDHGGVEQYF.

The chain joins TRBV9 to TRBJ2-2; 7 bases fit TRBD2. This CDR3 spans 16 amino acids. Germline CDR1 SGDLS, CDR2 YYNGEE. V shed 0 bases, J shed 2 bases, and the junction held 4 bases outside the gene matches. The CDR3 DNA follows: TGTGCCAGCAGCGTAGACCGGGGGGATAACACCGGGGAGCTGTTTTTT. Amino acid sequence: CASSVDRGDNTGELFF.

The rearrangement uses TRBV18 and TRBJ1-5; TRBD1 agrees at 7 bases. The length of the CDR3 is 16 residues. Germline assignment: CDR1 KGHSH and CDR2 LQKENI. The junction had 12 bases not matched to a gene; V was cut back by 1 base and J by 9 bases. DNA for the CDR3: TGTGCCAGCTCACCACAGGGGACAGTCCCCGGAGTGCCCCAGCATTTT. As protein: CASSPQGTVPGVPQHF.

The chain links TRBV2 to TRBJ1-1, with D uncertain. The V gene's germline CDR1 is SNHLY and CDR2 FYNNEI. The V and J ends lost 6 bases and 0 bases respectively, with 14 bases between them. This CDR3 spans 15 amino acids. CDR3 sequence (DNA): TGTGCCAGCAGCCTCTCACCGCGGGTGAACACTGAAGCTTTCTTT. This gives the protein CASSLSPRVNTEAFF.

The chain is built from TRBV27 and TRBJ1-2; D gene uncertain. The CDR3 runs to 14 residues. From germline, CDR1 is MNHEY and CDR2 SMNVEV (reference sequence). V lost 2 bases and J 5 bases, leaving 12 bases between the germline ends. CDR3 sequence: CASSLTSGEYGYTF. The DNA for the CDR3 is TGTGCCAGCAGTTTAACCTCTGGAGAGTATGGCTACACCTTC.

The DNA of the CDR3 is TGTGCCAGCAGTCGGGGACAGGGGGCCTACGAGCAGTACTTC. As protein: CASSRGQGAYEQYF. This chain uses TRBV6-5 with TRBJ2-7; 11 positions agree with TRBD1. With V trimmed by 5 bases and J by 2 bases, 2 bases remained unmatched. This CDR3 has 14 residues. CDR1 and CDR2 from the germline V gene are MNHEY and SVGAGI.

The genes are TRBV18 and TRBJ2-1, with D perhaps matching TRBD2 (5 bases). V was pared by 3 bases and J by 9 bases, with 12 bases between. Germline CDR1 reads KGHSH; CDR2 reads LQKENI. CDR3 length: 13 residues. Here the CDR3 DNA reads TGTGCCAGCTCACCTCCGGTAGGAGGTGAGCAGTTCTTC. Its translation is CASSPPVGGEQFF.

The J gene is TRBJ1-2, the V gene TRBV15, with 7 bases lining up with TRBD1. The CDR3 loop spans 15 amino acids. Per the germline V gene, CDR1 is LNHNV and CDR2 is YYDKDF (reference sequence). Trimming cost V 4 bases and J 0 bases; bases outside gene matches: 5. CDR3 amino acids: CATSTRTGANYGYTF. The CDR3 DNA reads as TGTGCCACCAGCACTCGGACAGGCGCTAACTATGGCTACACCTTC.